This T cell receptor (beta chain) was sequenced for a study of shared clonotypes between healthy human individuals. Study-wide findings and caveats: Of the naive CD4 clonotypes, about 5.4% were shared across a few donors.

Comments on this clone: The antigen is undetermined.

The method was immunoSEQ multiplex PCR; TCRdb's version includes in-frame clones alone and lacks a portion of them. The sample consists of approximately 1,000,000 clones, around 78% of them appearing once. Donors comprised only Caucasian adults living in Nashville, Tennessee. Splitting of CD4+ cells produced CD45RA+ naive and CD45RA-negative memory subsets. Specimen: memory CD4+ T cells from PBMCs. Subset: CD45RA-negative fraction. The clonotype originates from a man aged 18 to 35 in good health. Some clones in this sample may be carry-over from other donors' samples.

Here the CDR3 reads CASGQGFNQPQHF. The DNA of the CDR3 is TGCGCCAGCGGACAGGGGTTCAATCAGCCCCAGCATTTT. V and J are TRBV10-2 and TRBJ1-5, with 9 bases fitting TRBD1. The trim removed 8 bases at V and 3 bases at J, leaving 2 bases unmatched. Germline CDR1 is WSHSY and CDR2 is SAAADI. The CDR3 covers 13 residues.